Shown below are 28 T cell receptor beta chains from a single sample sequenced in a study of T cell responses to AZD1222 COVID-19 vaccine. The repertoire was sequenced with immunoSEQ multiplex PCR; TCRdb's copy has only in-frame clones and lacks some. The table lists some 120,000 clones, around 88% of them singletons. Sequenced material: peripheral blood, taken on day 0 of AZD1222 vaccination. These receptors were taken from an adult in good health.

CDR3 DNA: TGTGCCAGCAGCCGCAACAGAGACGTAGCTTTCTTT. Encoded protein: CASSRNRDVAFF. The chain uses TRBV12-3 or TRBV12-4 and TRBJ1-1; D is undetermined. The CDR3 totals 12 residues. V was cut by 6 bases and J by 10 bases, with 15 bases left in between.

The sample holds one count of this clone. The chain is built from TRBV20-1 and TRBJ2-1; D gene unclear. CDR1 and CDR2 (germline): DFQATT, SNEGSKA (reference sequence). The CDR3 sequence is 10 residues long. V shed 3 bases and J shed 10 bases, with 7 bases lying between them. The CDR3 loop reads CSASLSEQFF. The CDR3 region has the DNA TGCAGTGCTAGCCTGTCGGAGCAGTTCTTC.

The rearrangement links TRBV2 to TRBJ1-2; D is uncertain. V lost 1 base, J lost 3 bases, and 3 bases lay in between. The CDR3 sequence is 12 residues long. From germline, CDR1 is SNHLY and CDR2 FYNNEI. The CDR3 is CASSEEDYGYTF. The DNA for the CDR3 is TGTGCCAGCAGTGAAGAGGACTATGGCTACACCTTC.

J is TRBJ1-5 and V is TRBV9; 7 bases map to TRBD1. With 0 bases clipped from V and 6 bases from J, the junction kept 6 bases outside the gene matches. The CDR3 has 15 amino acids. Germline values: CDR1 SGDLS, CDR2 YYNGEE. In nucleotides, the CDR3 is TGTGCCAGCAGCGTAGGGGAGGGGGCAGGTCAGCCCCAGCATTTT. This translates into CASSVGEGAGQPQHF. Complete variable domain (other parts from reference TRBV9 and TRBJ1-5): DSGVTQTPKHLITATGQRVTLRCSPRSGDLSVYWYQQSLDQGLQFLIQYYNGEERAKGNILERFSAQQFPDLHSELNLSSLELGDSALYFCASSVGEGAGQPQHFGDGTRLSIL.

The V gene is TRBV13, the J gene TRBJ2-7; D remains ambiguous. Germline CDR1 reads PRHDT; CDR2 reads FYEKMQ (reference sequence). V was clipped by 1 base and J by 0 bases, with 7 bases between them. The CDR3 consists of 14 residues. This CDR3 reads CASSLAGSSYEQYF. The CDR3 DNA sequence: TGTGCCAGCAGCTTAGCCGGCAGCTCCTACGAGCAGTACTTC.

The chain carries TRBV9 and TRBJ2-2; no firm D call. The V end was cut by 6 bases, the J end by 0 bases, with 6 bases between. The germline V gene has CDR1 SGDLS and CDR2 YYNGEE. CDR3 length equals 13 residues. In DNA form, the CDR3 reads TGTGCCAGCACGGCCCCGAACACCGGGGAGCTGTTTTTT. It encodes CASTAPNTGELFF.

The chain employs TRBV6-2 or TRBV6-3 and TRBJ2-3; D may be TRBD1 or TRBD2 (6 bases each). Trimming cost V 4 bases and J 0 bases, with 17 bases left between them. Germline V CDR1 and CDR2: MNHEY, SVGEGT. The CDR3 is 17 residues long. The CDR3 sequence is CASSFFGGGSSTDTQYF. Written as DNA, the CDR3 is TGTGCCAGCAGTTTTTTCGGGGGCGGATCTAGCACAGATACGCAGTATTTT.

The CDR3 loop is CASSYSGVAKNIQYF. CDR3 DNA sequence: TGTGCCAGCAGTTACTCCGGGGTAGCCAAAAACATTCAGTACTTC. This chain connects TRBV6-5 to TRBJ2-4; tentative D call: TRBD2 (5 bases). The CDR3 consists of 15 residues. Germline loops: CDR1 MNHEY, CDR2 SVGAGI. Trimming shortened V by 0 bases and J by 0 bases, and 6 bases separated the two germline ends.

CDR3 amino acids: CASSYDAGQSEKLFF. CDR3 DNA: TGTGCCAGCAGTTACGATGCGGGACAGAGTGAAAAACTGTTTTTT. J is TRBJ1-4 and V is TRBV6-5, with TRBD1 matching over 7 bases. V was pared by 2 bases and J by 7 bases, with 7 bases of the junction left unmatched. CDR1 is MNHEY, CDR2 SVGAGI, per germline. The CDR3 runs to 15 residues.

This clone showed up just once. This chain uses TRBV7-9 with TRBJ1-2; 10 bases match TRBD1. The V and J ends lost 0 bases and 8 bases, in that order; junction bases with no gene match: 6. The germline CDR1 and CDR2 sequences are SEHNR and FQNEAQ (reference sequence). The CDR3 length is 15 residues. The chain's CDR3 is CASSLAWDRGRGYTF. Here the CDR3 DNA reads TGTGCCAGCAGCTTAGCGTGGGACAGGGGACGAGGCTACACCTTC.

The chain has TRBV4-2 and TRBJ1-6; tentative D call: TRBD1 (6 bases). The CDR3 spans 16 residues. V lost 0 bases and J lost 8, with 14 bases in between. In germline, CDR1 is LGHNA, CDR2 YNFKEQ. CDR3 in DNA: TGTGCCAGCAGCCAAGAAGGGGGGTACGTAGATTCACCCCTCCACTTT. Amino acids: CASSQEGGYVDSPLHF.

This clone has a single count. The rearrangement links TRBV10-3 to TRBJ1-5; the D is unclear. The germline gives CDR1 ENHRY, CDR2 SYGVKD. The germline V and J ends were trimmed by 0 bases and 0 bases, with 3 bases remaining between them. The CDR3 is made up of 14 amino acids. CDR3 amino acids: CAISESTSNQPQHF. The DNA of the CDR3 is TGTGCCATCAGTGAGTCGACTAGCAATCAGCCCCAGCATTTT.

The rearrangement links TRBV19 to TRBJ2-3; 7 bases agree with TRBD1. The CDR3 runs to 14 residues. The germline V gene has CDR1 LNHDA and CDR2 SQIVND (reference sequence). V gave up 4 bases and J gave up 6 bases; unmatched junction bases: 7. The CDR3: CASSTWTGADTQYF. In DNA, the CDR3 is TGTGCCAGTAGTACCTGGACAGGAGCGGATACGCAGTATTTT.

The rearrangement joins TRBV6-6 to TRBJ2-1; D unclear. The CDR3 contains 14 residues. CDR1 and CDR2 from the germline V gene are MNHNY and SVGAGI (reference sequence). V lost 5 bases, J lost 0 bases, and 8 bases lay in between. CDR3: CASSATASYNEQFF. CDR3 coding DNA: TGTGCCAGCAGTGCTACGGCCTCCTACAATGAGCAGTTCTTC.

V gene TRBV5-1 combines with J gene TRBJ2-7, with D possibly being TRBD2 (5 bases). V gave up 2 bases and J gave up 2 bases, with 8 bases separating them. CDR3 length: 13 amino acids. Germline loops: CDR1 SGHRS, CDR2 YFSETQ. CDR3 region: CASSLAETYEQYF. The CDR3 coding sequence is TGCGCCAGCAGCTTAGCGGAAACCTACGAGCAGTACTTC.

The chain uses TRBV7-2 and TRBJ2-3; TRBD2 aligns across 15 bases. CDR1 and CDR2 from the germline V gene are SGHTA and FQGNSA. The CDR3 covers 16 residues. V gave up 5 bases and J gave up 6 bases; unmatched junction bases: 6. The CDR3 coding sequence is TGTGCCAGCAGCCGGACTAGCGGGGGGGCCAGGGATACGCAGTATTTT. Translated: CASSRTSGGARDTQYF. The full variable domain, with the rest looked up from reference TRBV7-2 and TRBJ2-3, is GAGVSQSPSNKVTEKGKDVELRCDPISGHTALYWYRQSLGQGLEFLIYFQGNSAPDKSGLPSDRFSAERTGGSVSTLTIQRTQQEDSAVYLCASSRTSGGARDTQYFGPGTRLTVL.

Points on this clone: The germline gene is not matched at one end of the junction; a read error may be the cause. V gene TRBV9 combines with J gene TRBJ2-1; 7 bases are a match to TRBD1. This CDR3 spans 13 amino acids. Germline-derived CDR1 and CDR2 are SGDLS and YYNGEE. CDR3 in DNA: TGTGCCAGCAGCGCCAACCCCGGGACAGAGCGGTTCTTC. It is translated as CASSANPGTERFF.

The V call is TRBV7-9, the J call TRBJ1-2; TRBD1 is a possible D gene (6 bases). V dropped 6 bases and J dropped 7 bases, with 21 bases sitting between them. The CDR3 spans 15 residues. Germline CDR1 reads SEHNR; CDR2 reads FQNEAQ (reference sequence). CDR3 region: CASRDPMDSFTGYTF. CDR3 in DNA: TGTGCCAGCAGGGATCCCATGGACAGTTTCACTGGCTACACCTTC.

J is TRBJ2-7 and V is TRBV4-3; D is unresolved. V lost 0 bases and J lost 0, with 9 bases in between. The CDR3 covers 15 residues. Germline V gene sequence: CDR1 LGHNA, CDR2 YSLEER. DNA for the CDR3: TGCGCCAGCAGCCAAGAATGGGAAGTCTCCTACGAGCAGTACTTC. This codes for CASSQEWEVSYEQYF.

This clone was counted a single time. V and J are TRBV7-2 and TRBJ1-4, with D maybe TRBD1 (5 bases). The CDR3 length is 15 residues. Looked up from germline, CDR1 is SGHTA and CDR2 is FQGNSA. Trimming left V 5 bases short and J 3 bases short, with 13 bases between. The DNA for the CDR3 is TGTGCCAGCAGCCCCGACAGTAGGGCTAATGAAAAACTGTTTTTT. Its translation is CASSPDSRANEKLFF.

The chain employs TRBV12-3 or TRBV12-4 and TRBJ1-1, with no clear D. The CDR3 is made up of 11 amino acids. Trimming cost V 4 bases and J 5 bases, with 5 bases left between them. Here the CDR3 reads CASSWHTEAFF. CDR3 nucleotides: TGTGCCAGCAGTTGGCATACTGAAGCTTTCTTT.

This chain connects TRBV25-1 to TRBJ1-1, with TRBD1 matching 8 bases. CDR3 length equals 13 residues. The germline V gene has CDR1 MGHDK and CDR2 SYGVNS. V lost 6 bases to trimming and J lost 5 bases; unmatched junction nucleotides: 5. DNA for the CDR3: TGTGCCAGCAGGGGACAGGCGGTGACTGAAGCTTTCTTT. Translation gives CASRGQAVTEAFF.

This clone has a single count. One end of the junction does not line up with germline, which may come from a read error. This sequence joins TRBV19 and TRBJ2-2; D possibly corresponds to TRBD1 (5 bases). The V gene's germline CDR1 is LNHDA and CDR2 SQIVND (reference sequence). The CDR3 runs 16 residues. The CDR3 bases are TGTGCCACTAGTAGGTCCGACAGTGGGCAAACCGGGGAGCTGTTTTTT. Amino acids: CATSRSDSGQTGELFF. The complete variable domain, with remaining parts taken from reference TRBV19 and TRBJ2-2, reads DGGITQSPKYLFRKEGQNVTLSCEQNLNHDAMYWYRQDPGQGLRLIYYSQIVNDFQKGDIAEGYSVSREKKESFPLTVTSAQKNPTAFYLCATSRSDSGQTGELFFGEGSRLTVL.

V gene TRBV4-2 combines with J gene TRBJ1-4; D may be TRBD1 (5 bases). This CDR3 is 16 amino acids long. V was pared by 3 bases and J by 6 bases, with 17 bases between. Germline V CDR1 and CDR2: LGHNA, YNFKEQ. The CDR3 loop is CASSHRAGEDYEKLFF. The CDR3 coding sequence is TGTGCCAGCAGCCATAGGGCGGGGGAAGATTATGAAAAACTGTTTTTT.

This clone came up once. V gene TRBV5-6 combines with J gene TRBJ1-1; D gene ambiguous. V was cut by 2 bases and J by 1 base, with 9 bases left in between. Germline CDR1 and CDR2: SGHDT and YYEEEE. CDR3 length equals 14 residues. CDR3 coding DNA: TGTGCCAGCAGCTTCTTGACGGCGAACACTGAAGCTTTCTTT. This sequence encodes CASSFLTANTEAFF.

The chain uses TRBV4-3 and TRBJ1-6; D might be TRBD1 (5 bases). V gave up 1 base and J gave up 2 bases, with 6 bases separating them. Germline values: CDR1 LGHNA, CDR2 YSLEER. This CDR3 has 15 amino acids. CDR3 nucleotide sequence: TGCGCCAGCAGCCAAGTGACAGCCTATAATTCACCCCTCCACTTT. Protein: CASSQVTAYNSPLHF.

The chain employs TRBV14 and TRBJ2-7; D not resolved. Germline V gene sequence: CDR1 SGHDN, CDR2 FVKESK. The CDR3 runs 14 residues. Deletions cut 0 bases from V and 4 bases from J, with 10 bases between. The CDR3 DNA sequence: TGTGCCAGCAGCCAAGATCTTGTCACTTACGAGCAGTACTTC. This sequence encodes CASSQDLVTYEQYF.

CDR3 in DNA: TGTGCCAGCAGCAAAGACGCGGATTTTAGCAATCAGCCCCAGCATTTT. Translated: CASSKDADFSNQPQHF. The V call is TRBV21-1, the J call TRBJ1-5. TRBV21-1 is tagged as a pseudogene. CDR3 length equals 16 residues.